Below, one T cell receptor (beta chain) is given with its context. TCRdb analysed the 5' RACE reads with MiXCR anew, one entry per CDR3 protein. The sample has some 100,000 distinct CDR3 sequences, roughly 8.3% seen once. This specimen belongs to a study of CD8 T cells in ankylosing spondylitis. What was sequenced was blood, either unsorted or a sorted T cell fraction (not recorded which). The TCR originated in a male donor with ankylosing spondylitis or in good health (not recorded which).

CDR3 bases: TGTGCCAGCAGCCCCAGGACAGGGGAAGGGGGGTATGGCTACACCTTC. Protein: CASSPRTGEGGYGYTF. The chain recombines TRBV7-2 with TRBJ1-2; 9 bases align to TRBD1. Germline loops: CDR1 SGHTA, CDR2 FQGNSA. V trimming: 5 bases; J trimming: 5 bases; junction bases outside the gene matches: 12. The length of the CDR3 is 16 residues.